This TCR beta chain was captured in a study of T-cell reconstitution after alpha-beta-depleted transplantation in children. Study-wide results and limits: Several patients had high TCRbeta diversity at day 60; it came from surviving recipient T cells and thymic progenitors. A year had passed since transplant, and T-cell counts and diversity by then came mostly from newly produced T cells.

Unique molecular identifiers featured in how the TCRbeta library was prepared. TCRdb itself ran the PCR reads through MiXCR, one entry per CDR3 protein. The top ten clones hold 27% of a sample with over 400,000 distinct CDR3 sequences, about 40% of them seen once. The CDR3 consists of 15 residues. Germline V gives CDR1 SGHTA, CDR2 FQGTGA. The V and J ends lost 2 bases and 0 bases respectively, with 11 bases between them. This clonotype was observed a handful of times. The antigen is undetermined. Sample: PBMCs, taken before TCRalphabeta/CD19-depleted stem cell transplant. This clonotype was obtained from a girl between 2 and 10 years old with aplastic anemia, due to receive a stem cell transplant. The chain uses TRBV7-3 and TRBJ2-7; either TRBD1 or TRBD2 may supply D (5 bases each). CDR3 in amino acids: CASSLLDGTSYEQYF. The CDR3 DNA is TGTGCCAGCAGCTTACTCGACGGGACCTCCTACGAGCAGTACTTC. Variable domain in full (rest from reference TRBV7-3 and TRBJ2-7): GAGVSQTPSNKVTEKGKYVELRCDPISGHTALYWYRQSLGQGPEFLIYFQGTGAADDSGLPNDRFFAVRPEGSVSTLKIQRTERGDSAVYLCASSLLDGTSYEQYFGPGTRLTVT.